This is a list of T cell receptor beta chains from one sample in a study of regulatory T cells in long-lasting Graves disease. From the multiplex PCR reads, TCRdb called clonotypes with MiXCR, one entry per CDR3 protein. The data contain roughly 400,000 distinct CDR3 sequences, under 25% of them singletons. The material was peripheral blood mononuclear cells (PBMCs), obtained when the disease was refractory, from a patient treated with antithyroid drugs. All receptors come from a female donor with Graves disease. CDR3s include the opening cysteine and the closing phenylalanine or tryptophan. D genes are given only for firm matches. Not every row has a clone size; where given, it reads once, few, many or a size class.

CDR3 protein,CDR3 DNA,D gene,V gene,clone size,J gene
CASSPGTGDEKLFF,TGTGCCAGCTCACCAGGGACAGGGGATGAAAAACTGTTTTTT,TRBD1,TRBV18,few,TRBJ1-4
CASSLLAGASNEQFF,TGTGCCAGCAGTTTACTAGCGGGAGCAAGCAATGAGCAGTTCTTC,TRBD2,TRBV12-3/TRBV12-4,-,TRBJ2-1
CATSTRTETGGETQYF,TGTGCCACCAGCACTCGAACGGAAACCGGCGGGGAGACCCAGTACTTC,-,TRBV15,many,TRBJ2-5
CASSPLVASQETQYF,TGTGCCAGCAGCCCATTGGTAGCCTCTCAAGAGACCCAGTACTTC,-,TRBV3-1,many,TRBJ2-5
CASSPGQGGNSPLHF,TGTGCCAGCAGCCCGGGACAGGGGGGTAATTCACCCCTCCACTTT,TRBD1,TRBV27,-,TRBJ1-6
CASSEAAGGNTEAFF,TGTGCCAGCAGTGAAGCTGCAGGGGGGAACACTGAAGCTTTCTTT,TRBD1,TRBV6-2/TRBV6-3,-,TRBJ1-1
CASSLRQGAKEKLFF,TGCGCCAGCAGCCTAAGACAGGGGGCTAAGGAAAAACTGTTTTTT,TRBD1,TRBV10-2,many,TRBJ1-4
CASSSGPSYEQYF,TGTGCCAGCAGTTCGGGACCCTCCTACGAGCAGTACTTC,-,TRBV12-3/TRBV12-4,many,TRBJ2-7
CASSDRLAASLEQYF,TGTGCCAGCAGTGATCGACTAGCGGCAAGTTTAGAGCAGTACTTC,TRBD2,TRBV6-2/TRBV6-3,few,TRBJ2-7
CASSATGLRGYTF,TGTGCCAGCAGCGCAACAGGGTTGCGAGGCTACACCTTC,-,TRBV13,many,TRBJ1-2
CASSPRQGHIQYF,TGTGCCAGCAGTCCAAGACAGGGACACATTCAGTACTTC,TRBD1,TRBV7-9,many,TRBJ2-4
CASSLDNSPLHF,TGTGCCAGCAGCTTAGATAATTCACCCCTCCACTTT,-,TRBV5-5,many,TRBJ1-6
CASTETTGLGQPQHF,TGTGCCAGCACCGAGACTACAGGATTAGGTCAGCCCCAGCATTTT,-,TRBV2,many,TRBJ1-5
CSAYQREGLYEQYF,TGCAGTGCTTATCAGCGGGAGGGCCTCTACGAGCAGTACTTC,TRBD2,TRBV20-1,few,TRBJ2-7
CASSIPGVGQPQHF,TGTGCCAGTAGTATACCCGGGGTGGGTCAGCCCCAGCATTTT,-,TRBV19,few,TRBJ1-5
CASSLALQTLNYGYTF,TGTGCCAGCAGCTTAGCGTTACAGACCCTTAACTATGGCTACACCTTC,-,TRBV7-9,-,TRBJ1-2
CSVLEGGGYTF,TGCAGCGTTTTGGAAGGAGGTGGCTACACCTTC,-,TRBV29-1,few,TRBJ1-2
CASSYSQGLAGDYEQYF,TGTGCCAGCAGCTACTCCCAGGGACTAGCGGGGGACTACGAGCAGTACTTC,TRBD2,TRBV7-2,-,TRBJ2-7
CPSSYSAGGRETQYF,TGTCCCAGCAGTTACTCTGCGGGAGGGAGGGAGACCCAGTACTTC,TRBD2,TRBV6-2/TRBV6-3,-,TRBJ2-5
CATSRDFPASSYNSPLHF,TGTGCCACCAGCAGAGATTTTCCGGCGAGCTCCTATAATTCACCCCTCCACTTT,-,TRBV15,-,TRBJ1-6
CASSQLNIAELAKNIQYF,TGTGCCAGCAGCCAACTAAACATCGCTGAGTTAGCCAAAAACATTCAGTACTTC,-,TRBV11-2,few,TRBJ2-4
CSARDLGGRVYGYTF,TGCAGTGCTAGAGATCTTGGGGGGCGCGTCTATGGCTACACCTTC,-,TRBV20-1,many,TRBJ1-2
CASSQDRGETQYF,TGCGCCAGCAGCCAAGATAGGGGGGAGACCCAGTACTTC,-,TRBV4-1,many,TRBJ2-5
CASSLAPVRGGVNTEAFF,TGTGCCAGCAGCTTAGCTCCGGTCAGGGGAGGGGTGAACACTGAAGCTTTCTTT,-,TRBV7-2,-,TRBJ1-1
CSARDVSGSKGGTDTQYF,TGCAGTGCTAGAGATGTAAGCGGGAGTAAGGGTGGCACAGATACGCAGTATTTT,TRBD2,TRBV20-1,-,TRBJ2-3
CASSGTSGSWGEQYF,TGTGCCAGCAGCGGGACTAGCGGGAGTTGGGGCGAGCAGTACTTC,TRBD2,TRBV28,many,TRBJ2-7
CASSLLTVSEAFF,TGTGCCAGCAGTTTATTGACAGTGTCTGAAGCTTTCTTT,-,TRBV12-3/TRBV12-4,few,TRBJ1-1
CSALTSWDRANTEAFF,TGCAGTGCCCTAACCTCCTGGGACAGGGCGAACACTGAAGCTTTCTTT,TRBD1,TRBV20-1,-,TRBJ1-1
CASRSDRGETQYF,TGTGCCAGCAGATCCGACAGAGGAGAGACCCAGTACTTC,-,TRBV7-2,many,TRBJ2-5
CASSMGQGEAFF,TGTGCCAGCAGCATGGGACAGGGTGAAGCTTTCTTT,TRBD1,TRBV5-4,-,TRBJ1-1
CASSLPPNPTKLLF,TGTGCCAGCAGCTTACCACCCAACCCTACGAAACTGCTTTTT,-,TRBV7-9,-,TRBJ1-4
CASRWTPHGYTF,TGTGCCAGCCGATGGACGCCGCATGGCTACACCTTC,-,TRBV6-4,-,TRBJ1-2
CASRPAGYTDTQYF,TGTGCCAGCCGACCAGCGGGCTACACAGATACGCAGTATTTT,-,TRBV27,-,TRBJ2-3
CASSYGGAGIFRDTGELFF,TGTGCCAGCAGTTACGGTGGAGCGGGAATCTTTCGGGACACCGGGGAGCTGTTTTTT,TRBD2,TRBV6-4,-,TRBJ2-2
CAWSNSGGRGGNEQFF,TGTGCCTGGAGCAATAGCGGCGGGAGAGGAGGGAATGAGCAGTTCTTC,TRBD2,TRBV30,-,TRBJ2-1
CASSGDRPLSGNAIYF,TGTGCCAGCAGTGGGGACAGGCCCCTCTCTGGAAACGCCATATATTTT,TRBD1,TRBV2,-,TRBJ1-3
CTSSANLDIQYF,TGTACCAGCAGTGCCAACTTAGACATTCAGTACTTC,-,TRBV12-3/TRBV12-4,-,TRBJ2-4